This TCR beta chain stems from a study of blood T cell repertoires in COVID-19. Study in general: Acute-phase and convalescent COVID-19 samples originated in the United States, Italy and Spain. Nucleic acid was either cDNA or gDNA, and it came from T cells, B-cell-depleted T cells, or PBMCs.

Per the original methods: Scientists estimated how many nucleated cells there were by amplifying reference gene primers. Sequencing was performed with immunoSEQ multiplex PCR; in TCRdb, only in-frame clones are kept and a portion is missing. V and J calls and clone size follow that table, whereas D and trimming were derived from the DNA. The sample contains about 170,000 clones, around 82% of which appear only once. The CDR3 has 16 amino acids. V gave up 5 bases and J gave up 3 bases; unmatched junction bases: 11. Germline CDR1 reads LNHDA; CDR2 reads SQIVND (reference sequence). The sequence came from a man aged 60 to 69 who had recovered from COVID-19. The source material was peripheral blood. The rearrangement links TRBV19 to TRBJ2-5; 8 positions match TRBD2. The CDR3 bases are TGTGCCAGTAGTTCGTCGAGCGGGGGACGGGAAGAGACCCAGTACTTC. It is translated as CASSSSSGGREETQYF.